The 14 T cell receptor beta chains given below trace back to one sample, sequenced in a study of long-term antiretroviral therapy in people with HIV. Version v3.0 of the immunoSEQ assay was performed at survey level. The table came from immunoSEQ multiplex PCR; TCRdb's copy has only in-frame clones and leaves some out. The profile shows about 22,000 clones, about 82% of them singletons. Sequencing used unsorted PBMCs, obtained 1.3 years after starting antiretroviral therapy. All receptors derive from a man in his fifties or sixties with HIV.

The chain has TRBV10-1 and TRBJ2-5, with TRBD2 as a possible D gene (6 bases). Germline-derived CDR1 and CDR2 are WNHNN and SYGVQD (reference sequence). The CDR3 spans 17 residues. Trimming removed 0 bases from V and 5 bases from J, with 19 bases in between. CDR3 amino acids: CASSESTLGGAEETQYF. The DNA of the CDR3 is TGCGCCAGCAGTGAGTCGACCCTCGGGGGTGCGGAGGAGACCCAGTACTTC.

V usage is TRBV6-1 and J usage is TRBJ2-1; D ambiguous. V gave up 5 bases and J gave up 15 bases, with 23 bases separating them. CDR1 is MNHNS, CDR2 SASEGT, per germline. The CDR3 runs 14 residues. The CDR3 bases are TGTGCCAGCAGTCCGTGGGTTAGGTCCGAAGTCTGGTTCTTC. Translation: CASSPWVRSEVWFF.

The rearrangement links TRBV30 to TRBJ2-5, with 10 bases that match TRBD2. The V segment lost 5 bases and the J segment 5 bases; nucleotides outside the gene matches: 17. Germline CDR1 reads GTSNPN; CDR2 reads SVGIG (reference sequence). The length of the CDR3 is 17 residues. CDR3 coding DNA: TGTGCCTGGGCAGGCGTGGGACTAGCGTTCCCTAGGGAGACCCAGTACTTC. Its translation: CAWAGVGLAFPRETQYF.

The chain is built from TRBV10-1 and TRBJ1-5, with TRBD1 as a possible D gene (6 bases). Germline loops: CDR1 WNHNN, CDR2 SYGVQD (reference sequence). This CDR3 is built from 16 residues. Trimming left V 9 bases short and J 0 bases short, with 18 bases between. As DNA, the CDR3 is TGCGCCAGGACGACAGGCCCGGAGTATAGCAATCAGCCCCAGCATTTT. It encodes CARTTGPEYSNQPQHF.

This chain links TRBV12-5 with TRBJ2-5; D call uncertain. Germline CDR1 LGHNT, CDR2 FRNRAP. This CDR3 comprises 13 residues. With 6 bases removed from V and 2 bases from J, the gap between germline ends came to 10 bases. DNA for the CDR3: TGTGCTAGTGGCCCTGGCTCGCAAGAGACCCAGTACTTC. This sequence encodes CASGPGSQETQYF.

The chain carries TRBV18 and TRBJ2-2; tentatively, D is TRBD1 or TRBD2 (5 bases each). V was pared by 3 bases and J by 6 bases, with 14 bases between. This CDR3 region has 15 residues. Germline CDR1 reads KGHSH; CDR2 reads LQKENI. Written as DNA, the CDR3 is TGTGCCAGCTCACCCCGTCCCGGGGCGTCCGGGGAGCTGTTTTTT. It yields the protein CASSPRPGASGELFF.

The rearrangement links TRBV6-4 to TRBJ2-3; D remains unclear. CDR3 length: 17 amino acids. Trimming took 4 bases from V and 2 from J, leaving 19 bases between them. Germline-derived CDR1 and CDR2 are MRHNA and SNTAGT. The CDR3 DNA follows: TGTGCCAGCAGTGCCTCGGGTTGGGCTAGACCCACAGATACGCAGTATTTT. It encodes CASSASGWARPTDTQYF.

V and J are TRBV10-2 and TRBJ1-4; D gene uncertain. V lost 0 bases, J lost 1 base, and 15 bases lay in between. CDR1 is WSHSY, CDR2 SAAADI, per germline. The CDR3 has 18 amino acids. The CDR3 sequence is CASSESSAAGVTNEKLFF. In DNA form, the CDR3 reads TGCGCCAGCAGTGAGTCGTCGGCGGCCGGGGTAACTAATGAAAAACTGTTTTTT.

The J gene is TRBJ1-1, the V gene TRBV5-1; D is undetermined. The V gene lost 0 bases and the J gene lost 11 bases, with 11 bases spanning the gap. The CDR3 extends over 12 amino acids. Germline CDR1 reads SGHRS; CDR2 reads YFSETQ. The CDR3 is CASSLDPGGAFF. The CDR3 nucleotides are TGCGCCAGCAGCTTGGACCCAGGTGGGGCTTTCTTT.

The chain combines TRBV12-5 with TRBJ2-7; 12 bases line up with TRBD1. J gave up 3 bases and V 6 bases, and 21 bases lay outside the gene matches. CDR1 is LGHNT and CDR2 is FRNRAP in the germline V gene. This CDR3 spans 20 amino acids. CDR3 loop: CASGIGTGGAPFVVDYEQYF. DNA for the CDR3: TGTGCTAGTGGAATCGGGACAGGGGGCGCCCCCTTTGTGGTCGACTACGAGCAGTACTTC.

The V gene is TRBV5-1, the J gene TRBJ2-6; no firm D call. The CDR3 spans 16 residues. CDR1 and CDR2 from the germline V gene are SGHRS and YFSETQ. V lost 5 bases to trimming and J lost 0 bases, with 12 bases between them. CDR3 loop: CASSSYRGSGANVLTF. CDR3 in DNA: TGCGCCAGCAGTAGTTATCGAGGCTCTGGGGCCAACGTCCTGACTTTC.

Details on this clone: Other nucleotide sequences from this sample produce the same CDR3. This rearrangement joins TRBV9 to TRBJ2-7; perhaps TRBD2 as D (6 bases). CDR1 and CDR2 (germline): SGDLS, YYNGEE. This CDR3 has 15 amino acids. The V end was cut by 2 bases, the J end by 3 bases, with 15 bases between. Here the CDR3 DNA reads TGTGCCAGCAGCGTTAGCGGAAGCAATGACTACGAGCAGTACTTC. Encoded protein: CASSVSGSNDYEQYF.

Only one count was recorded for this clone. The chain is built from TRBV7-9 and TRBJ1-5, with 9 bases fitting TRBD1. Germline values: CDR1 SEHNR, CDR2 FQNEAQ (reference sequence). The CDR3 consists of 15 residues. The ends lost 5 bases at V and 2 bases at J; junction bases unmatched: 4. As DNA, the CDR3 is TGTGCCAGCAGCCCACAGGGGGCAGGCAATCAGCCCCAGCATTTT. Translation: CASSPQGAGNQPQHF.

The CDR3 spells CSVGIGDAYEQYF. The CDR3 DNA reads TGCAGCGTTGGGATCGGGGACGCCTACGAGCAGTACTTC. The V and J genes are TRBV29-1 and TRBJ2-7; perhaps D is TRBD1 or TRBD2 (5 bases each). Trimming removed 4 bases at V and 2 bases at J, with 12 bases between. Germline lookup yields CDR1 SQVTM and CDR2 ANQGSEA. This CDR3 region has 13 residues.